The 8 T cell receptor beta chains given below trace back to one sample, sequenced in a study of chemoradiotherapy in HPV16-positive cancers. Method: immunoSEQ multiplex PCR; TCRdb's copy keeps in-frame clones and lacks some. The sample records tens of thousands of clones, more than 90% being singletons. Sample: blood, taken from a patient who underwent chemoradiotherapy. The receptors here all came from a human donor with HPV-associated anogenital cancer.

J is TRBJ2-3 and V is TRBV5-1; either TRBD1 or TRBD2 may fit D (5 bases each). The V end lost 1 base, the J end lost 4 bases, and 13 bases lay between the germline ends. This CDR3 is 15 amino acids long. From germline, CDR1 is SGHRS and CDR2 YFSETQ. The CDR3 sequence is CASSLQGVIPDTQYF. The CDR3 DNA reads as TGCGCCAGCAGCTTGCAGGGAGTAATCCCAGATACGCAGTATTTT.

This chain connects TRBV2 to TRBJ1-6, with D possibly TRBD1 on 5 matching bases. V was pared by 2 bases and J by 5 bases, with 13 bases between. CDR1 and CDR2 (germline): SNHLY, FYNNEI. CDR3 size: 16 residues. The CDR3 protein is CASSERGGINNSPLHF. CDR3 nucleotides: TGTGCCAGCAGTGAAAGGGGCGGCATTAATAATTCACCCCTCCACTTT.

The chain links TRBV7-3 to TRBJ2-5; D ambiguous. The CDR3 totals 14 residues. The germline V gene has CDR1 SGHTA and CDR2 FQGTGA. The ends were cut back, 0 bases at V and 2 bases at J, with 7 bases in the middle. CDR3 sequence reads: CASSLTGSQETQYF. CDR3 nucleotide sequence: TGTGCCAGCAGCTTAACGGGGTCGCAAGAGACCCAGTACTTC.

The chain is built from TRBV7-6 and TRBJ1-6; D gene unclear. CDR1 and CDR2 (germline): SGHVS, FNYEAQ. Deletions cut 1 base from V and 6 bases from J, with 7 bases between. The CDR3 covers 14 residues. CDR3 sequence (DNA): TGTGCCAGCAGCTTAGGCGGTGGTAATTCACCCCTCCACTTT. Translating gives CASSLGGGNSPLHF.

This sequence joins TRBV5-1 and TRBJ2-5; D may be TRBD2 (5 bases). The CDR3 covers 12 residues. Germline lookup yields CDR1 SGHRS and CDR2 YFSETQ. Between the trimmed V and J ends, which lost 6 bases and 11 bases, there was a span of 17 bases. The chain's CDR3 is CASTSVTGGQYF. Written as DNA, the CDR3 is TGCGCCAGCACCTCCGTTACGGGCGGGCAGTACTTC.

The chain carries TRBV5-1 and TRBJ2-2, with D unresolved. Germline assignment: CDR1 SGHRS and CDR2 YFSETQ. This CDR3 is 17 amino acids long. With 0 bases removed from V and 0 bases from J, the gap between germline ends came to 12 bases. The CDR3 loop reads CASSLGARVPNTGELFF. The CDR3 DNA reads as TGCGCCAGCAGCTTGGGGGCACGGGTTCCGAACACCGGGGAGCTGTTTTTT.

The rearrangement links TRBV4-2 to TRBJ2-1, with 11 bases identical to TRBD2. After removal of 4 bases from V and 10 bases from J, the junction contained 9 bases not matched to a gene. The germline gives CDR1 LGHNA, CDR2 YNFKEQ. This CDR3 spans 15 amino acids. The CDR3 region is CASSPGTSGLEEQFF. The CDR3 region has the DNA TGTGCCAGCAGCCCCGGGACTAGCGGCCTGGAGGAGCAGTTCTTC.

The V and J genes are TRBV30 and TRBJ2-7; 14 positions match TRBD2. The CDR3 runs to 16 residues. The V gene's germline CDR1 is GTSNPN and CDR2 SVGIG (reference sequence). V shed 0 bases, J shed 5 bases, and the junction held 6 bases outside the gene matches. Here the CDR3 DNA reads TGTGCCTGGAGTGTAGGGACTAGCGGGAGTCCCCACGAGCAGTACTTC. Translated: CAWSVGTSGSPHEQYF.